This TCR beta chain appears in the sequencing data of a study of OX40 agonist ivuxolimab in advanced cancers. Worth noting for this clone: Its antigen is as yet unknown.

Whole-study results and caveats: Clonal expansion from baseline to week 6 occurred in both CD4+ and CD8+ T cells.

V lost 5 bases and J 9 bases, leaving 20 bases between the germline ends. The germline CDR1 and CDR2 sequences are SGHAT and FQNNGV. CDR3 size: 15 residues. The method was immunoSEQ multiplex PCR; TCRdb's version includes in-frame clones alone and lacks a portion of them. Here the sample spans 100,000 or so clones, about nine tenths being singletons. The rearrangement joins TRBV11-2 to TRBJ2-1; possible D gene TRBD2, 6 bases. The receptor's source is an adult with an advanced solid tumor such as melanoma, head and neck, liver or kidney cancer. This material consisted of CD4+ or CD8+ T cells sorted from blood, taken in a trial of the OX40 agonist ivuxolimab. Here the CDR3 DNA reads TGTGCCAGCAGCCTAGCGTTAAGGGCCGTCGGTGAGCAGTTCTTC. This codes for CASSLALRAVGEQFF.